Each of the 17 T cell receptor beta chains below was sequenced from the same sample in a study of T cell responses to AZD1222 COVID-19 vaccine. Profiled with immunoSEQ multiplex PCR; TCRdb holds only in-frame clones, not every one. This table holds around 100,000 clones, roughly four fifths found once. Sample: peripheral blood, taken on day 0 of AZD1222 vaccination. Receptors originate from an adult in good health.

V is TRBV7-9 and J is TRBJ2-4; tentative D call: TRBD2 (7 bases). Trimming removed 4 bases at V and 9 bases at J, with 19 bases between. Germline loops: CDR1 SEHNR, CDR2 FQNEAQ (reference sequence). The length of the CDR3 is 15 residues. CDR3 coding DNA: TGTGCCAGCAGCTCCAGAAGGACAGAGCGGGGCATTCAGTACTTC. Translated, it gives CASSSRRTERGIQYF.

This clone has a single count. This sequence joins TRBV9 and TRBJ2-1; 9 nucleotides match TRBD2. Germline CDR1 and CDR2: SGDLS and YYNGEE. The CDR3 spans 15 residues. V dropped 3 bases and J dropped 4; count of bases not matched to a gene: 5. The DNA for the CDR3 is TGTGCCAGCAGCGCCGGGACTAGCTCATACAATGAGCAGTTCTTC. Its protein is CASSAGTSSYNEQFF.

The chain combines TRBV10-3 with TRBJ2-7; D is perhaps TRBD1 or TRBD2 (5 bases each). The CDR3 loop spans 13 amino acids. Germline V gene sequence: CDR1 ENHRY, CDR2 SYGVKD. The V end was cut by 11 bases, the J end by 7 bases, with 21 bases between. The DNA of the CDR3 is TGTGCCGTCAAATCCGGGACCTATGGGGAGCAGTACTTC. Its translation: CAVKSGTYGEQYF.

J is TRBJ1-2 and V is TRBV28; 10 bases match TRBD1. V lost 5 bases to trimming and J lost 4 bases; unmatched junction nucleotides: 4. This CDR3 comprises 14 residues. Germline loops: CDR1 MDHEN, CDR2 SYDVKM. Written as DNA, the CDR3 is TGTGCCAGCAGTCAAGACAGGGGGCTCTATGGCTACACCTTC. It encodes CASSQDRGLYGYTF.

In its sample, this clone was seen once. The chain is built from TRBV25-1 and TRBJ1-5; D uncertain. CDR1 is MGHDK, CDR2 SYGVNS, per germline. This CDR3 is built from 12 residues. The V and J ends lost 4 bases and 3 bases respectively, with 4 bases between them. The CDR3 DNA is TGTGCCAGCAGTGTTAACAATCAGCCCCAGCATTTT. Its protein is CASSVNNQPQHF.

V is TRBV7-8 and J is TRBJ2-5; 8 nucleotides align to TRBD1. Germline V gives CDR1 SGHVS, CDR2 FQNEAQ. The CDR3 runs to 20 residues. The junction had 25 bases not matched to a gene; V was cut back by 5 bases and J by 5 bases. Written as DNA, the CDR3 is TGTGCCAGCAGCCATCGAACGGGCAGGGGGCTCCACCCGAGGCGCGAGACCCAGTACTTC. This sequence encodes CASSHRTGRGLHPRRETQYF.

This rearrangement joins TRBV3-1 (or the pseudogene TRBV3-2) to TRBJ1-6, with D unresolved. The CDR3 contains 13 residues. Trimming stripped 3 bases from V and 7 bases from J, with 7 bases between. Germline V gene data show CDR1 as LGHDT and CDR2 as YNNKEL (reference sequence). The CDR3 loop reads CASSQRRNSPLHF. Here the CDR3 DNA reads TGTGCCAGCAGCCAGAGGCGAAATTCACCCCTCCACTTT.

This chain uses TRBV28 with TRBJ1-4, with D hard to call. V was cut by 5 bases and J by 5 bases, with 15 bases left in between. The CDR3 has 15 residues. Germline V gives CDR1 MDHEN, CDR2 SYDVKM. CDR3 nucleotide sequence: TGTGCCAGCAGTCCTCAGACGGCCGGGAATGAAAAACTGTTTTTT. Its protein is CASSPQTAGNEKLFF.

J is TRBJ1-2 and V is TRBV18; TRBD1 aligns across 7 bases. Losses at the gene ends were 2 bases for V and 6 bases for J; bases not matched to a gene: 9. The V gene's germline CDR1 is KGHSH and CDR2 LQKENI. The CDR3 runs 15 residues. The CDR3 reads CASSPSETGLHGYTF. For the CDR3, the DNA is TGTGCCAGCTCACCAAGTGAGACAGGGCTCCATGGCTACACCTTC.

V gene TRBV2 combines with J gene TRBJ1-1; the D is unclear. The CDR3 has 14 amino acids. Trimming removed 3 bases from V and 2 bases from J, with 10 bases in between. Per germline, CDR1 SNHLY and CDR2 FYNNEI. Here the CDR3 reads CASSDITFNTEAFF. The CDR3 DNA sequence: TGTGCCAGCAGTGACATTACATTTAACACTGAAGCTTTCTTT.

Worth noting for this clone: The junction and the germline gene differ at one end; a read error may be behind it. The chain combines TRBV7-2 with TRBJ1-4; no reliable D call. The CDR3 has 15 amino acids. Germline loops: CDR1 SGHTA, CDR2 FQGNSA. CDR3 sequence reads: CASSLGSHLNEKLFF. The CDR3 DNA follows: TGTGCCAGCAGTTTAGGGTCGCATCTTAATGAAAAACTGTTTTTT. Full variable domain (rest looked up from reference TRBV7-2 and TRBJ1-4): GAGVSQSPSNKVTEKGKDVELRCDPISGHTALYWYRQSLGQGLEFLIYFQGNSAPDKSGLPSDRFSAERTGGSVSTLTIQRTQQEDSAVYLCASSLGSHLNEKLFFGSGTQLSVL.

The chain employs TRBV6-1 and TRBJ2-7, with D perhaps given as TRBD1 or TRBD2 (5 bases each). The CDR3 is made up of 14 amino acids. Trimming removed 3 bases at V and 3 bases at J, with 12 bases between. Per the germline V gene, CDR1 is MNHNS and CDR2 is SASEGT. CDR3 loop: CASSEMGPVYEQYF. The CDR3 region has the DNA TGTGCCAGCAGTGAGATGGGACCAGTCTACGAGCAGTACTTC.

The J gene is TRBJ1-3, the V gene TRBV30; D call uncertain. CDR1 and CDR2 from the germline V gene are GTSNPN and SVGIG (reference sequence). The CDR3 extends over 13 amino acids. Deletions cut 5 bases from V and 1 base from J, with 9 bases between. This chain's CDR3 is CAWDHNSGNTIYF. The CDR3 region has the DNA TGTGCCTGGGACCACAATTCTGGAAACACCATATATTTT.

V and J are TRBV19 and TRBJ1-1; tentatively, D is TRBD1 (6 bases). This CDR3 is built from 14 residues. Germline CDR1 LNHDA, CDR2 SQIVND (reference sequence). The V end lost 7 bases, the J end lost 4 bases, and 16 bases lay between the germline ends. CDR3 residues: CASTPQGRGTEAFF. CDR3 sequence (DNA): TGTGCCAGTACACCTCAGGGGAGAGGCACTGAAGCTTTCTTT. The whole variable domain, filled in from reference TRBV19 and TRBJ1-1, reads DGGITQSPKYLFRKEGQNVTLSCEQNLNHDAMYWYRQDPGQGLRLIYYSQIVNDFQKGDIAEGYSVSREKKESFPLTVTSAQKNPTAFYLCASTPQGRGTEAFFGQGTRLTVV.

This chain joins TRBV3-1 (or the pseudogene TRBV3-2) and TRBJ2-3, with TRBD2 identical over 9 bases. The CDR3 spans 15 residues. V gave up 1 base and J gave up 5 bases; unmatched junction bases: 4. The V gene's germline CDR1 is LGHDT and CDR2 YNNKEL (reference sequence). CDR3: CASSQGSSGRDTQYF. CDR3 in DNA: TGTGCCAGCAGCCAAGGCAGTAGCGGGAGAGATACGCAGTATTTT.

V and J are TRBV14 and TRBJ1-5, with 9 bases that match TRBD1. There are 19 residues in the CDR3. Losses at the gene ends were 1 base for V and 0 bases for J; bases not matched to a gene: 10. Germline values: CDR1 SGHDN, CDR2 FVKESK. CDR3 sequence (DNA): TGTGCCAGCAGCCAAGCCAGGACAGGGGATAACTATAGCAATCAGCCCCAGCATTTT. This codes for CASSQARTGDNYSNQPQHF.

The chain recombines TRBV12-3 or TRBV12-4 with TRBJ2-7, with D maybe TRBD1 (5 bases). Trimming took 5 bases from V and 3 from J, leaving 8 bases between them. The CDR3 is 12 residues long. CDR3 DNA: TGTGCCAGCAGTCCCGGACACTACGAGCAGTACTTC. This sequence encodes CASSPGHYEQYF.